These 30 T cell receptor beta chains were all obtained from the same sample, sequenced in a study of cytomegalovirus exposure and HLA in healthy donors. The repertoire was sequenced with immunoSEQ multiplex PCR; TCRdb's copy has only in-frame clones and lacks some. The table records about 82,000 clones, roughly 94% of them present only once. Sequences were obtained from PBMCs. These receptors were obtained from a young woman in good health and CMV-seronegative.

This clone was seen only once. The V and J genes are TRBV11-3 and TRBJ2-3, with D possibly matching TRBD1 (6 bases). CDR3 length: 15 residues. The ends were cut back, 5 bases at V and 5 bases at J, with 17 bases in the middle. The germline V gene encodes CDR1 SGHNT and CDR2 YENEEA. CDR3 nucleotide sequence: TGTGCCAGCAGCACCAGGACAGCGGCGGGAGATACGCAGTATTTT. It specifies CASSTRTAAGDTQYF. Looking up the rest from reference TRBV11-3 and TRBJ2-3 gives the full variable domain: EAGVVQSPRYKIIEKKQPVAFWCNPISGHNTLYWYLQNLGQGPELLIRYENEEAVDDSQLPKDRFSAERLKGVDSTLKIQPAELGDSAVYLCASSTRTAAGDTQYFGPGTRLTVL.

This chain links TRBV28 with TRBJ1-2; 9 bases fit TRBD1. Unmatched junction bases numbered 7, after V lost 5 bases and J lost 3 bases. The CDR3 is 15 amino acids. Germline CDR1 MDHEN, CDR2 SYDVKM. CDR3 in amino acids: CASSPPDRGHYGYTF. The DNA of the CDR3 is TGTGCCAGCAGTCCCCCGGACAGGGGACACTATGGCTACACCTTC.

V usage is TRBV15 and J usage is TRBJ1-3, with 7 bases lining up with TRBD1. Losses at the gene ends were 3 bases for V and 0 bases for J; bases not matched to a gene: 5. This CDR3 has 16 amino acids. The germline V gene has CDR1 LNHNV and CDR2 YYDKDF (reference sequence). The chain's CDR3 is CATSRGDSFSGNTIYF. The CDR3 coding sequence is TGTGCCACCAGCAGGGGGGACAGTTTCTCTGGAAACACCATATATTTT.

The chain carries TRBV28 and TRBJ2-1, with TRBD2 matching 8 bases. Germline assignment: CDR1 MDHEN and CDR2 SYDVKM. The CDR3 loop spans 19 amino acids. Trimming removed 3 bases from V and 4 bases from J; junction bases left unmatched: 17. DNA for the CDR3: TGTGCCAGCAGTTTCTCGAGAAACGGGGAGCGGGGGCCTTACAATGAGCAGTTCTTC. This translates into CASSFSRNGERGPYNEQFF.

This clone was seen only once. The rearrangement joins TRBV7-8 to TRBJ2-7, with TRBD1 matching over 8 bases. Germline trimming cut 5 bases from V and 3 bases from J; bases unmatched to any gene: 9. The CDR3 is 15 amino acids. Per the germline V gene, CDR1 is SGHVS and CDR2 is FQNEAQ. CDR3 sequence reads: CASSPRQGLNYEQYF. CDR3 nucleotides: TGTGCCAGCAGCCCAAGACAGGGGTTGAACTACGAGCAGTACTTC.

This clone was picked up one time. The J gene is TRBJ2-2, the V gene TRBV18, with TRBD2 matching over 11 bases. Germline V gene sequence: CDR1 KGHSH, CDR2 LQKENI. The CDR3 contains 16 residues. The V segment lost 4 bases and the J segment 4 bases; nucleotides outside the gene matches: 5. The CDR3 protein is CASSLGLAVVTGELFF. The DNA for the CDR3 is TGTGCCAGCTCACTGGGACTAGCGGTGGTCACCGGGGAGCTGTTTTTT.

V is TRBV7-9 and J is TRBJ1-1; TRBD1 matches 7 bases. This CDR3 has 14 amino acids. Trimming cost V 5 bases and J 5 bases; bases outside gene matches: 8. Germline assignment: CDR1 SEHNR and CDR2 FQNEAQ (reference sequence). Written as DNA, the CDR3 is TGTGCCAGCAGCAACGACAGGGATGGGACTGAAGCTTTCTTT. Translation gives CASSNDRDGTEAFF. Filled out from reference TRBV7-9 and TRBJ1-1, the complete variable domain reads DTGVSQNPRHKITKRGQNVTFRCDPISEHNRLYWYRQTLGQGPEFLTYFQNEAQLEKSRLLSDRFSAERPKGSFSTLEIQRTEQGDSAMYLCASSNDRDGTEAFFGQGTRLTVV.

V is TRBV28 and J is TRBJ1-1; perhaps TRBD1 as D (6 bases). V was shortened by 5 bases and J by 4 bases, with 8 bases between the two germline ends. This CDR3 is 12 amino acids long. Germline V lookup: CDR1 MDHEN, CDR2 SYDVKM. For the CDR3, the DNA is TGTGCCAGCAGTGTACAGGGCACTGAAGCTTTCTTT. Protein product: CASSVQGTEAFF.

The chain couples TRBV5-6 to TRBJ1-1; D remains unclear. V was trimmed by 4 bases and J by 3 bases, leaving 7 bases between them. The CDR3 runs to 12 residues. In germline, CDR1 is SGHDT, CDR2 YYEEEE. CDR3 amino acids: CASSVIDTEAFF. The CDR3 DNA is TGTGCCAGCAGCGTAATCGACACTGAAGCTTTCTTT.

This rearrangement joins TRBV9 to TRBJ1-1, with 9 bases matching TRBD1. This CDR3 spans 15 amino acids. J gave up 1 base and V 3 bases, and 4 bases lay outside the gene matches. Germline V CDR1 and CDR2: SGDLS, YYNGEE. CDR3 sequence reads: CASSGGQGRNTEAFF. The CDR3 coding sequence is TGTGCCAGCAGCGGCGGACAGGGGAGGAACACTGAAGCTTTCTTT.

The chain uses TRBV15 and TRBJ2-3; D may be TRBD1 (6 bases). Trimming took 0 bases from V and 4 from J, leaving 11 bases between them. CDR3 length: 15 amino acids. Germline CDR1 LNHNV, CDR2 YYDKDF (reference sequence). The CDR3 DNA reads TGTGCCACCAGCAGAGATAACAGGGCGGCAGATACGCAGTATTTT. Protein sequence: CATSRDNRAADTQYF. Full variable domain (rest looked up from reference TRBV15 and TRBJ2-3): DAMVIQNPRYQVTQFGKPVTLSCSQTLNHNVMYWYQQKSSQAPKLLFHYYDKDFNNEADTPDNFQSRRPNTSFCFLDIRSPGLGDTAMYLCATSRDNRAADTQYFGPGTRLTVL.

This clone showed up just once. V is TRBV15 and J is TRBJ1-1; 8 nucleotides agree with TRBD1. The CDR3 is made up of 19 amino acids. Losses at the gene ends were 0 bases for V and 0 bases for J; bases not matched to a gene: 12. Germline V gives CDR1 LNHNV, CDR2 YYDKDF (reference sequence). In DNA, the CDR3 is TGTGCCACCAGCAGAGATCCCGGAGACAGGGGTACAATGAACACTGAAGCTTTCTTT. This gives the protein CATSRDPGDRGTMNTEAFF.

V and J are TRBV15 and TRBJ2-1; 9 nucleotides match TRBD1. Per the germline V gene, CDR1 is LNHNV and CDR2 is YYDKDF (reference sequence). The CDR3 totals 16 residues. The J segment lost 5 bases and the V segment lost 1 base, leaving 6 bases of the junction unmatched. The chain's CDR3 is CATSRGPGQGHNEQFF. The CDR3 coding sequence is TGTGCCACCAGCAGAGGCCCGGGACAGGGACACAATGAGCAGTTCTTC.

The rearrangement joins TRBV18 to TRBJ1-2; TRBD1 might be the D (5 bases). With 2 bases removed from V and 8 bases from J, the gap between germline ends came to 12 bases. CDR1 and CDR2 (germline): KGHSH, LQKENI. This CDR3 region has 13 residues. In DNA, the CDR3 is TGTGCCAGCTCACCAGGGAGGGACGGGGGCTACACCTTC. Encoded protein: CASSPGRDGGYTF.

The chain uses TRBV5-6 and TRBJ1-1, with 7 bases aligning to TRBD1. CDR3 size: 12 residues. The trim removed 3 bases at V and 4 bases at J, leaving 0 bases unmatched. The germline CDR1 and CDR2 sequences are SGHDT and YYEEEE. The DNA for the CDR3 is TGTGCCAGCAGCTCAGGGGGCACTGAAGCTTTCTTT. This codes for CASSSGGTEAFF.

DNA for the CDR3: TGCGCCAGCAGCCCCTTCGAGCGGGACCCCTACGAGCAGTACTTC. As protein: CASSPFERDPYEQYF. This chain uses TRBV4-3 with TRBJ2-7, with 7 bases identical to TRBD2. CDR3 length: 15 residues. Germline V gene lookup returns CDR1 LGHNA and CDR2 YSLEER. The ends lost 4 bases at V and 2 bases at J; junction bases unmatched: 8.

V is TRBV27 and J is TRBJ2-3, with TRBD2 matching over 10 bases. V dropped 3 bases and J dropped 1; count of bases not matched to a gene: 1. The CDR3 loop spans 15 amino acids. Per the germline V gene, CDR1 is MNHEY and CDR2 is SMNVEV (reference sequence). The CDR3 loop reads CASSFGLAGTDTQYF. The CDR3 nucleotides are TGTGCCAGCAGTTTCGGACTAGCGGGCACAGATACGCAGTATTTT.

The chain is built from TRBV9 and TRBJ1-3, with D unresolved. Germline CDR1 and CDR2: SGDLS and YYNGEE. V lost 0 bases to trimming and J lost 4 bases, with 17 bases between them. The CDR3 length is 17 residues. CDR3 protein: CASSVEAATLTGNTIYF. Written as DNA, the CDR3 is TGTGCCAGCAGCGTAGAGGCGGCGACTTTGACGGGAAACACCATATATTTT.

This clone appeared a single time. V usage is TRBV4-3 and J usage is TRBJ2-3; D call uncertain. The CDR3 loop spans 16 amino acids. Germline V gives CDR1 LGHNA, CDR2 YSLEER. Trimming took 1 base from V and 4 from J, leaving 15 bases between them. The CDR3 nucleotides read TGCGCCAGCAGCCAAGTTTATGTATTGGGCGCAGATACGCAGTATTTT. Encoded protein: CASSQVYVLGADTQYF.

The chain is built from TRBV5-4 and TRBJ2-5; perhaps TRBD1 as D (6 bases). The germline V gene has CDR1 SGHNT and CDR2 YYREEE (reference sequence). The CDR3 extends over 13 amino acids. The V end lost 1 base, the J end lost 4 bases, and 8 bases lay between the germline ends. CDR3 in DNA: TGTGCCAGCAGCTTGTCCAGGGGAGAGACCCAGTACTTC. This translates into CASSLSRGETQYF.

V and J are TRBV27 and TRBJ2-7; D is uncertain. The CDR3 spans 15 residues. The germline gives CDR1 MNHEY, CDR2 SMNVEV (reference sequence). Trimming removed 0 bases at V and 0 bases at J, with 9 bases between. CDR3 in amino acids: CASSLSTPSSYEQYF. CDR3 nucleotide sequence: TGTGCCAGCAGTTTATCGACACCGAGCTCCTACGAGCAGTACTTC.

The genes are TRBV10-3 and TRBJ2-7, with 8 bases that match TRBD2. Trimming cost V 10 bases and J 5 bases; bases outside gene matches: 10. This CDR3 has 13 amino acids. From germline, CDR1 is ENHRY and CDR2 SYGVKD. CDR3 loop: CATAGLEYNEQYF. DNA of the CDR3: TGTGCCACCGCGGGACTAGAGTATAACGAGCAGTACTTC.

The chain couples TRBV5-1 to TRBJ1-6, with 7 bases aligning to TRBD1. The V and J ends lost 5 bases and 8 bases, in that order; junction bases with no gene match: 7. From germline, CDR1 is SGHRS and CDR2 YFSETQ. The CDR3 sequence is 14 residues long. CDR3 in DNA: TGCGCCAGCAGAGAGACAGGGTACGATTCACCCCTCCACTTT. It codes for CASRETGYDSPLHF.

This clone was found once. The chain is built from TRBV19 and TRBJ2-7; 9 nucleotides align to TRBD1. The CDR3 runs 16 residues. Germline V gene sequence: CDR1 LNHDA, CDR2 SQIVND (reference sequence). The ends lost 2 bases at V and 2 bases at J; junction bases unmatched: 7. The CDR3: CASSITGTGIPYEQYF. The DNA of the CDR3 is TGTGCCAGTAGTATAACCGGGACAGGGATTCCCTACGAGCAGTACTTC.

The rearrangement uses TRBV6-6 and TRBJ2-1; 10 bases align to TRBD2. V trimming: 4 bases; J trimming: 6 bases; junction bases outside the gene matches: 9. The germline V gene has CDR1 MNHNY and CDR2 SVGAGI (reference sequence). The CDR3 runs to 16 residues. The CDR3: CASSSLSGGPSNEQFF. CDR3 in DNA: TGTGCCAGCAGTTCCCTTAGCGGGGGGCCCTCCAATGAGCAGTTCTTC.

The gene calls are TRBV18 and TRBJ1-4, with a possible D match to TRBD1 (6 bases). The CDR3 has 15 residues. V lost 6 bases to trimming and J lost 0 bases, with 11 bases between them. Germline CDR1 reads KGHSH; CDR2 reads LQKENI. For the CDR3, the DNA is TGTGCCAGCTCCCTCGGACAGTCAACTAATGAAAAACTGTTTTTT. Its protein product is CASSLGQSTNEKLFF.

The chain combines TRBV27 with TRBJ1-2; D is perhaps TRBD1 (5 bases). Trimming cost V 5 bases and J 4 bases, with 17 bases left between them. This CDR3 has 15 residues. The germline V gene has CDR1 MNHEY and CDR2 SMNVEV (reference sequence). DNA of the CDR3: TGTGCCAGCAGTCCCTTAAGGGGCCTCGGCTATGGCTACACCTTC. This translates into CASSPLRGLGYGYTF.

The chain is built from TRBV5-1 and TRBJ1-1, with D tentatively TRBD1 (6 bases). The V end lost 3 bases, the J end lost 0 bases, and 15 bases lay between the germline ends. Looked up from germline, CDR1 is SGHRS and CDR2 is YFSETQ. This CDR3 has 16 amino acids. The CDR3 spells CASSWGGQTMNTEAFF. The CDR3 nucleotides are TGCGCCAGCAGCTGGGGCGGACAGACCATGAACACTGAAGCTTTCTTT. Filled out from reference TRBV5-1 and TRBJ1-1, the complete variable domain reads KAGVTQTPRYLIKTRGQQVTLSCSPISGHRSVSWYQQTPGQGLQFLFEYFSETQRNKGNFPGRFSGRQFSNSRSEMNVSTLELGDSALYLCASSWGGQTMNTEAFFGQGTRLTVV.

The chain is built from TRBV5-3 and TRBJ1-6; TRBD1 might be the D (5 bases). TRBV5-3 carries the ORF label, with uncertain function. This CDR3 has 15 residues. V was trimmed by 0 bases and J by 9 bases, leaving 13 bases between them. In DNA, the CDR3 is TGTGCCAGAAGCTTGGTGGAGGGGCAGAGTTCACCCCTCCACTTT. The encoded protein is CARSLVEGQSSPLHF.

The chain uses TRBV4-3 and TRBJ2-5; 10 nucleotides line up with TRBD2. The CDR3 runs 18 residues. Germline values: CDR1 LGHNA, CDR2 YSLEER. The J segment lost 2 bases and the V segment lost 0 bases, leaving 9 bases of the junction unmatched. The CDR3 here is CASSQDLSSGGDQETQYF. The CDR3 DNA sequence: TGCGCCAGCAGCCAAGATCTATCTAGCGGGGGAGATCAAGAGACCCAGTACTTC.